This T cell receptor (beta chain) was recorded in a study of T cells in tumors after PD-1 blockade. Study details: Excluded were patients with checkpoint blockade, immunosuppressants, or radiotherapy or other anti-cancer therapy within 4 weeks. Some patients also took daily vismodegib 150 mg during anti-PD-1 treatment.

General study points: Blood contained 40% to 50% of the tumor's TCR clonotypes.

This clone turned up a few times. Its antigen is unidentified. V shed 6 bases and J 4 bases; nucleotides not matched to a gene: 7. The length of the CDR3 is 15 residues. Germline V gene sequence: CDR1 MNHEY, CDR2 SVGAGI. Clones were read by immunoSEQ multiplex PCR, and TCRdb kept only the in-frame ones, dropping some. The profile shows 50,000 to 75,000 clones, around two thirds of them singletons. This TCR was sampled from a human donor with basal cell carcinoma. The chain links TRBV6-5 to TRBJ2-1; 9 bases align to TRBD2. The sequencing used PBMCs, collected after anti-PD-1 treatment. This chain's CDR3 is CASSREGLAYNEQFF. CDR3 DNA: TGTGCCAGCAGCCGAGAAGGACTAGCGTACAATGAGCAGTTCTTC.